The subject of this entry is one TCR beta chain. Profiling relied on immunoSEQ multiplex PCR, and the TCRdb table lists in-frame clones only, not all of them. The sample lists fewer than 150,000 clones; 93% were seen once. This sample stems from a study of T cell responses to AZD1222 COVID-19 vaccine. For the study at large: The analysis combined second doses at about 4 or about 12 weeks.

Trimming left V 4 bases short and J 3 bases short, with 9 bases between. Germline CDR1 is KGHSH and CDR2 is LQKENI. The CDR3 extends over 13 amino acids. Sequences were derived from peripheral blood, sampled on day 0 of AZD1222 vaccination. The chain has TRBV18 and TRBJ2-5; unclear D gene. This clonotype was obtained from an adult in good health. CDR3 in DNA: TGTGCCAGCTCACTCCTCCAGGAAGAGACCCAGTACTTC. Its protein is CASSLLQEETQYF.